This T cell receptor beta chain was captured in a study of identical twins. TCRdb re-called the 5' RACE reads with MiXCR, one entry per CDR3 protein. The sample lists about 520,000 distinct CDR3 sequences, approximately 22% occurring once. Healthy Caucasian donors formed the entire cohort. This same sample was also part of a study on T cells expressing NK-cell markers. From that paper: HCMV seropositivity marked most of the eight sequenced donors; one was seronegative. Within several experiments, an anti-gamma-delta TCR antibody kept the sorting limited to alpha-beta TCR T cells. Whether expanded NKG2C+ T cell clones recognized HCMV stayed uncertain.

The sample consisted of CD4+ T cells sorted from blood. This sequence originates from a woman younger than 30 in good health.

The CDR3 DNA follows: TGTGCCAGCTCGCCCTATCCGGGAATCAACACTGAAGCTTTCTTT. It is translated as CASSPYPGINTEAFF. V and J are TRBV18 and TRBJ1-1; D is uncertain. The V gene's germline CDR1 is KGHSH and CDR2 LQKENI. The CDR3 is 15 residues long. Trimming shortened V by 6 bases and J by 2 bases, and 16 bases separated the two germline ends. The whole variable domain, filled in from reference TRBV18 and TRBJ1-1, reads NAGVMQNPRHLVRRRGQEARLRCSPMKGHSHVYWYRQLPEEGLKFMVYLQKENIIDESGMPKERFSAEFPKEGPSILRIQQVVRGDSAAYFCASSPYPGINTEAFFGQGTRLTVV.